This TCR beta chain came from a study of blood T cell repertoires in COVID-19. V dropped 3 bases and J dropped 4 bases, with 15 bases sitting between them. CDR3 size: 16 residues. Germline-derived CDR1 and CDR2 are LGHNA and YNFKEQ. Only in-frame clones appear in the TCRdb table, and some are missing; sequencing was by immunoSEQ multiplex PCR. Of some 75,000 clones listed, nearly 90% are singletons. The chain carries TRBV4-2 and TRBJ2-2; D is perhaps TRBD2 (5 bases). The sample comprised peripheral blood. This clonotype originated in a man aged 65 to 79 with active or convalescent COVID-19. The CDR3 loop reads CASSQVLRTATGELFF. Written as DNA, the CDR3 is TGTGCCAGCAGCCAGGTGCTACGGACTGCCACCGGGGAGCTGTTTTTT.